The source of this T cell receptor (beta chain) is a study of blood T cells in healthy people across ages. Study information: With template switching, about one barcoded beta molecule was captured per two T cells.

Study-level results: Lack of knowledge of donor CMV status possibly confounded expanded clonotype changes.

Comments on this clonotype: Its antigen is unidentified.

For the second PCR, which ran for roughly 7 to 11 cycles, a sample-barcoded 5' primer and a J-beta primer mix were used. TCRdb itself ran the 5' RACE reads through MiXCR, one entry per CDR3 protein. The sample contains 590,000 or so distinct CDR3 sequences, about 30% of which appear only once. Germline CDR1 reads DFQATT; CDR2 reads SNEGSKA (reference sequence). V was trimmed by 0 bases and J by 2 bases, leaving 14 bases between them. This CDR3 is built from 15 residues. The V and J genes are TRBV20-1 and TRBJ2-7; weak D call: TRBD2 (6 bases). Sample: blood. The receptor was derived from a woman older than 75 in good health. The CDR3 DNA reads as TGCAGTGCTAGAGATAACGGGGGTCACACCTACGAGCAGTACTTC. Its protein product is CSARDNGGHTYEQYF.